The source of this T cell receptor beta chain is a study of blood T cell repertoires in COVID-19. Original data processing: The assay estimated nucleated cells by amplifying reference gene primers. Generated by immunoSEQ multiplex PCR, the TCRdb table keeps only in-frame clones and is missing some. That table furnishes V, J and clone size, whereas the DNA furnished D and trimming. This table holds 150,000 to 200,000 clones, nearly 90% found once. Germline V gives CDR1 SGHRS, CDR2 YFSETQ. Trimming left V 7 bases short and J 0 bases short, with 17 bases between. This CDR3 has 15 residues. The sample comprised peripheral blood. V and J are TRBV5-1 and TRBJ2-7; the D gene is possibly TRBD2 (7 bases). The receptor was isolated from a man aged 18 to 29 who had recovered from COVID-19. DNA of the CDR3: TGCGCCAGCTCCCGGGGGGACACCGACTCCTACGAGCAGTACTTC. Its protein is CASSRGDTDSYEQYF.